Listed below are T cell receptor beta chains from one sample, sequenced in a study of cytomegalovirus exposure and HLA in healthy donors. Only in-frame clones appear in the TCRdb table, and some are missing; sequencing was by immunoSEQ multiplex PCR. The repertoire holds approximately 100,000 clones, with about 80% as singletons. Source material: PBMCs. The receptors here all came from a man aged 18 to 30 in good health and CMV-seropositive. Both conserved end residues are part of each CDR3. The order of the fields is V gene, D gene, clone size, J gene, CDR3 length, CDR3 protein, CDR3 DNA. D genes are given only for firm matches. For some rows the clone size is stated as once, few or many, or as a class when expanded; others skip it.

v_gene: TRBV7-9; d_gene: .; abundance: .; j_gene: TRBJ2-3; len: 13; CDR3aa: CASSPDSAHTQYF; CDR3nt: TGTGCCAGCAGCCCAGACAGTGCCCATACGCAGTATTTT
v_gene: TRBV7-3; d_gene: .; abundance: .; j_gene: TRBJ1-1; len: 16; CDR3aa: CASSQGGGSWNTEAFF; CDR3nt: TGTGCCAGCAGCCAAGGGGGGGGGTCGTGGAACACTGAAGCTTTCTTT
v_gene: TRBV7-9; d_gene: .; abundance: few; j_gene: TRBJ2-7; len: 13; CDR3aa: CASSPGLIYEQYF; CDR3nt: TGTGCCAGCAGCCCCGGACTGATCTACGAGCAGTACTTC
v_gene: TRBV7-3; d_gene: TRBD2; abundance: once; j_gene: TRBJ2-1; len: 15; CDR3aa: CASSSRTSGGDEQFF; CDR3nt: TGTGCCAGCAGCTCGAGGACTAGCGGGGGCGATGAGCAGTTCTTC
v_gene: TRBV4-1; d_gene: TRBD1; abundance: .; j_gene: TRBJ1-1; len: 15; CDR3aa: CASSFRTGRNTEAFF; CDR3nt: TGCGCCAGCAGCTTCCGGACAGGTAGGAACACTGAAGCTTTCTTT
v_gene: TRBV7-3; d_gene: .; abundance: .; j_gene: TRBJ2-3; len: 15; CDR3aa: CASSLSGGVTDTQYF; CDR3nt: TGTGCCAGCAGCTTAAGCGGGGGCGTCACAGATACGCAGTATTTT
v_gene: TRBV7-9; d_gene: TRBD1; abundance: few; j_gene: TRBJ2-5; len: 17; CDR3aa: CASSLNGDSSRGETQYF; CDR3nt: TGTGCCAGCTCCCTTAACGGGGACAGTTCTCGGGGTGAGACCCAGTACTTC
v_gene: TRBV2; d_gene: .; abundance: .; j_gene: TRBJ2-5; len: 13; CDR3aa: CASNRQVRETQYF; CDR3nt: TGTGCCAGCAATAGGCAGGTTCGGGAGACCCAGTACTTC
v_gene: TRBV7-6; d_gene: .; abundance: .; j_gene: TRBJ2-7; len: 15; CDR3aa: CASSLFGTTSYEQYF; CDR3nt: TGTGCCAGCAGCTTATTCGGGACAACCTCCTACGAGCAGTACTTC
v_gene: TRBV5-1; d_gene: .; abundance: .; j_gene: TRBJ2-7; len: 13; CDR3aa: CASSFDSTYEQYF; CDR3nt: TGCGCCAGCAGCTTTGACAGCACCTACGAGCAGTACTTC
v_gene: TRBV28; d_gene: TRBD1; abundance: .; j_gene: TRBJ1-6; len: 15; CDR3aa: CASSLMEGASILLHF; CDR3nt: TGTGCCAGCAGTTTAATGGAGGGGGCTTCGATCCTCCTCCACTTT
v_gene: TRBV2; d_gene: TRBD2; abundance: .; j_gene: TRBJ2-5; len: 15; CDR3aa: CASSGLAGVGETQYF; CDR3nt: TGTGCCAGCAGCGGACTAGCGGGGGTGGGAGAGACCCAGTACTTC
v_gene: TRBV6-1; d_gene: .; abundance: .; j_gene: TRBJ2-2; len: 15; CDR3aa: CASRGGAFETGELFF; CDR3nt: TGTGCCAGCCGAGGTGGGGCCTTTGAGACCGGGGAGCTGTTTTTT
v_gene: TRBV28; d_gene: .; abundance: few; j_gene: TRBJ2-6; len: 17; CDR3aa: CASSSSLTRSGANVLTF; CDR3nt: TGTGCCAGCAGTTCCTCTCTGACTAGATCTGGGGCCAACGTCCTGACTTTC
v_gene: TRBV30; d_gene: .; abundance: .; j_gene: TRBJ1-2; len: 14; CDR3aa: CAWSVLEDNYGYTF; CDR3nt: TGTGCCTGGAGTGTACTTGAGGATAACTATGGCTACACCTTC
v_gene: TRBV4-2; d_gene: TRBD1; abundance: .; j_gene: TRBJ2-2; len: 16; CDR3aa: CASSPLDRANTGELFF; CDR3nt: TGTGCCAGCAGCCCACTGGACAGGGCGAACACCGGGGAGCTGTTTTTT
v_gene: TRBV28; d_gene: .; abundance: .; j_gene: TRBJ1-3; len: 13; CDR3aa: CASSRGSGNTIYF; CDR3nt: TGTGCCAGCAGCCGCGGGTCTGGAAACACCATATATTTT
v_gene: TRBV2; d_gene: .; abundance: .; j_gene: TRBJ1-1; len: 12; CDR3aa: CASKAGYTEAFF; CDR3nt: TGTGCCAGCAAGGCGGGGTACACTGAAGCTTTCTTT
v_gene: TRBV2; d_gene: TRBD1; abundance: few; j_gene: TRBJ2-7; len: 15; CDR3aa: CASSEAGWDRGEQYF; CDR3nt: TGTGCCAGCAGTGAAGCGGGGTGGGACAGGGGAGAGCAGTACTTC
v_gene: TRBV6-1; d_gene: .; abundance: .; j_gene: TRBJ2-1; len: 12; CDR3aa: CASSEQGNEQFF; CDR3nt: TGTGCCAGCAGTGAACAGGGAAATGAGCAGTTCTTC
v_gene: TRBV27; d_gene: TRBD1; abundance: .; j_gene: TRBJ2-7; len: 14; CDR3aa: CASSLRRQGHEQYF; CDR3nt: TGTGCCAGCAGTCTAAGGCGACAGGGACACGAGCAGTACTTC
v_gene: TRBV25-1; d_gene: TRBD1; abundance: .; j_gene: TRBJ1-6; len: 15; CDR3aa: CASSDGKGAWSPLHF; CDR3nt: TGTGCCAGCAGTGACGGTAAGGGGGCATGGTCACCCCTCCACTTT
v_gene: TRBV5-4; d_gene: .; abundance: .; j_gene: TRBJ2-7; len: 14; CDR3aa: CASSLPGRPYEQYF; CDR3nt: TGTGCCAGCAGCTTGCCTGGCCGTCCCTACGAGCAGTACTTC
v_gene: TRBV27; d_gene: TRBD1; abundance: .; j_gene: TRBJ1-1; len: 15; CDR3aa: CASSLTHQGVTEAFF; CDR3nt: TGTGCCAGCAGTTTAACTCACCAGGGGGTTACTGAAGCTTTCTTT
v_gene: TRBV28; d_gene: TRBD1; abundance: once; j_gene: TRBJ2-3; len: 17; CDR3aa: CASSLSRDSTSTDTQYF; CDR3nt: TGTGCCAGCAGTTTATCCCGGGACAGCACTAGCACAGATACGCAGTATTTT